The 25 T cell receptor beta chains below all came from one sample that was sequenced in a study of regulatory T cells in long-lasting Graves disease. HTBI primers from iRepertoire and Arm-PCR of CDR3 regions yielded the TCR beta libraries. A single record per CDR3 protein comes from TCRdb applying MiXCR to the multiplex PCR reads. The data contain fewer than 600,000 distinct CDR3 sequences, roughly 23% of them singletons. Time point noted: persistent/refractory GD, antithyroid drugs over 5 years with positive TRAb. RNA from PBMCs was the source of the TCR library. This specimen was peripheral blood mononuclear cells (PBMCs), taken when the disease was refractory, from a patient treated with antithyroid drugs. All receptors come from a female donor with Graves disease.

This clonotype has just a few counts. CDR3 nucleotide sequence: TGTGCCAGCAGCTTTTATCCGGGACAGGGTTTTTCTGACTATGGCTACACCTTC. Its translation is CASSFYPGQGFSDYGYTF. This rearrangement joins TRBV7-2 to TRBJ1-2; 9 bases line up with TRBD1. V shed 3 bases, J shed 3 bases, and the junction held 14 bases outside the gene matches. Germline V gene sequence: CDR1 SGHTA, CDR2 FQGNSA. The CDR3 has 18 residues.

This clonotype was found a few times. The J gene is TRBJ1-2, the V gene TRBV19; D not resolved. This CDR3 has 16 amino acids. The V end was cut by 1 base, the J end by 5 bases, with 17 bases between. In germline, CDR1 is LNHDA, CDR2 SQIVND (reference sequence). The CDR3 nucleotides read TGTGCCAGTAGTATAGGGAGGAGTTACGGACTTTATGGCTACACCTTC. It codes for CASSIGRSYGLYGYTF.

At least ten counts were recorded for this clonotype. The chain combines TRBV2 with TRBJ2-7; D is uncertain. V shed 6 bases and J shed 5 bases, with 11 bases lying between them. Germline CDR1 is SNHLY and CDR2 is FYNNEI. This CDR3 is 12 amino acids long. This chain's CDR3 is CASSLIRDEQYF. CDR3 nucleotide sequence: TGTGCCAGCAGCCTAATCCGGGACGAGCAGTACTTC.

This clonotype was seen only a few times. The chain links TRBV4-1 to TRBJ1-2; D is possibly TRBD1 (5 bases). The CDR3 is made up of 16 amino acids. The V and J ends lost 4 bases and 3 bases respectively, with 18 bases between them. Germline values: CDR1 MGHRA, CDR2 YSYEKL. The CDR3 sequence: CASSPTVGAPDYGYTF. The DNA of the CDR3 is TGCGCCAGCAGCCCTACTGTCGGGGCGCCTGACTATGGCTACACCTTC.

This clonotype showed up just a few times. The rearrangement uses TRBV4-2 and TRBJ1-2; a possible D gene is TRBD1 (5 bases). V lost 0 bases, J lost 8 bases, and 16 bases lay in between. The germline V gene has CDR1 LGHNA and CDR2 YNFKEQ. CDR3 length: 15 amino acids. As DNA, the CDR3 is TGTGCCAGCAGCCAAGATCGGTTTGTGGAGGGGGGCTACACCTTC. It is translated as CASSQDRFVEGGYTF.

In this sample, this clonotype turned up many times. The junction shows a germline mismatch at one end, possibly a read error. The rearrangement joins TRBV7-2 to TRBJ2-5; unclear D gene. The CDR3 is made up of 10 amino acids. The germline CDR1 and CDR2 sequences are SGHTA and FQGNSA. CDR3 protein: CASSLTYPIF. In DNA, the CDR3 is TGTGCCAGCAGCTTAACCTACCCCATATTC.

As to this clonotype: The junction shows a germline mismatch at one end, possibly a read error. CDR3: CASSLWGAQTQYF. CDR3 nucleotides: TGTGCCAGCAGCTTATGGGGTGCTCAGACCCAGTACTTC. The chain employs TRBV28 and TRBJ2-5; D unclear. CDR1 and CDR2 (germline): MDHEN, SYDVKM. The CDR3 length is 13 residues.

This chain joins TRBV12-3 or TRBV12-4 and TRBJ1-4; D is uncertain. Trimming removed 3 bases at V and 7 bases at J, with 12 bases between. The CDR3 has 14 residues. The CDR3 here is CASSLRSLSEKLFF. CDR3 DNA: TGTGCCAGCAGTTTGCGCAGTCTAAGTGAAAAACTGTTTTTT.

This clonotype occurred many times. The chain recombines TRBV2 with TRBJ1-5; TRBD1 matches at 11 bases. The CDR3 totals 15 residues. V shed 5 bases and J 6 bases; nucleotides not matched to a gene: 6. Germline V gene sequence: CDR1 SNHLY, CDR2 FYNNEI. CDR3 residues: CASSMGQGGGQPQHF. The CDR3 coding sequence is TGTGCCAGCAGTATGGGACAGGGGGGCGGTCAGCCCCAGCATTTT.

This clonotype was counted a few times. The chain has TRBV12-5 and TRBJ1-5; no clear D. CDR1 is LGHNT, CDR2 FRNRAP, per germline. This CDR3 has 12 amino acids. Trimming shortened V by 6 bases and J by 7 bases, and 10 bases separated the two germline ends. The CDR3 loop reads CASGIAPQPQHF. CDR3 in DNA: TGTGCTAGTGGCATTGCCCCCCAGCCCCAGCATTTT.

The chain is built from TRBV5-1 and TRBJ2-7; 11 bases match TRBD1. J gave up 4 bases and V 4 bases, and 7 bases lay outside the gene matches. The CDR3 length is 15 residues. Germline V lookup: CDR1 SGHRS, CDR2 YFSETQ. The CDR3 spells CASSGWDRGEYEQYF. DNA of the CDR3: TGCGCCAGCAGCGGCTGGGACAGGGGGGAGTACGAGCAGTACTTC.

The chain joins TRBV18 to TRBJ2-7, with a weak D call TRBD1 (6 bases). CDR1 and CDR2 from the germline V gene are KGHSH and LQKENI. With 1 base removed from V and 6 bases from J, the gap between germline ends came to 10 bases. The CDR3 contains 13 residues. In nucleotides, the CDR3 is TGTGCCAGCTCACCACGTCAGGGGACCGAGCAGTACTTC. Translating it yields CASSPRQGTEQYF.

About this clonotype: This may stem from a read error, because a much larger clone lies one nucleotide away. This chain connects TRBV27 to TRBJ2-5, with 8 bases that match TRBD2. The germline V gene has CDR1 MNHEY and CDR2 SMNVEV (reference sequence). J lost 1 base, V lost 6 bases, and 7 bases had no gene match. The CDR3 consists of 15 residues. The CDR3 DNA follows: TGTGCCAGCAGACTGACTAGCGTAGGCCAAGAGACCCAGTACTTC. It is translated as CASRLTSVGQETQYF.

The chain uses TRBV3-1 and TRBJ1-1, with D maybe TRBD1 (5 bases). This CDR3 has 15 amino acids. The germline V gene encodes CDR1 LGHDT and CDR2 YNNKEL (reference sequence). The ends were cut back, 5 bases at V and 5 bases at J, with 18 bases in the middle. The CDR3 coding sequence is TGTGCCAGCAGCTGGACGCCGACAGACCCGACTGAAGCTTTCTTT. As protein: CASSWTPTDPTEAFF.

Notes on this clonotype: The final CDR3 position lacks the conserved phenylalanine or tryptophan, pointing to a likely read error. The chain uses TRBV12-3 or TRBV12-4 and TRBJ2-7, with D maybe TRBD1 (5 bases). V was trimmed by 2 bases and J by 2 bases, leaving 16 bases between them. The CDR3 loop spans 16 amino acids. CDR3 in amino acids: CASSLMAETVTYEQYS. The CDR3 DNA follows: TGTGCCAGCAGTTTAATGGCTGAGACAGTAACCTACGAGCAGTACTCC.

In this sample, this clonotype turned up many times. The chain employs TRBV6-1 and TRBJ2-7; D may correspond to TRBD1 or TRBD2 (6 bases each). V was shortened by 3 bases and J by 2 bases, with 14 bases between the two germline ends. In germline, CDR1 is MNHNS, CDR2 SASEGT. The CDR3 length is 15 residues. CDR3 nucleotides: TGTGCCAGCAGTGACGGACCGGGGGCTGCCTACGAGCAGTACTTC. This translates into CASSDGPGAAYEQYF.

This clonotype showed up just a few times. V gene TRBV7-9 combines with J gene TRBJ2-7; 7 nucleotides line up with TRBD1. The junction had 10 bases not matched to a gene; V was cut back by 5 bases and J by 3 bases. In germline, CDR1 is SEHNR, CDR2 FQNEAQ (reference sequence). The CDR3 runs 15 residues. CDR3 DNA sequence: TGTGCCAGCAGCACCCGACAGGGACCCTACTACGAGCAGTACTTC. It encodes CASSTRQGPYYEQYF.

The table lists this clonotype with a few counts. This clone may be a read error of a much larger clone one base away. The chain uses TRBV7-9 and TRBJ2-2, with TRBD1 identical over 8 bases. Unmatched junction bases numbered 11, after V lost 11 bases and J lost 0 bases. The germline gives CDR1 SEHNR, CDR2 FQNEAQ (reference sequence). CDR3 length: 16 amino acids. The DNA for the CDR3 is TGTGCCGGCATCGAACGACAGGGGTCGAACACCGGGGAGCTGTTTTTT. It translates to CAGIERQGSNTGELFF.

This clonotype was found a few times. The chain has TRBV6-1 and TRBJ1-1, with D possibly TRBD1 on 6 matching bases. The CDR3 covers 15 residues. V was shortened by 11 bases and J by 4 bases, with 23 bases between the two germline ends. Germline assignment: CDR1 MNHNS and CDR2 SASEGT. This CDR3 reads CASQEAQGRATEAFF. The CDR3 coding sequence is TGTGCCTCGCAGGAGGCACAGGGAAGGGCCACTGAAGCTTTCTTT.

In its sample, this clonotype was seen a few times. The CDR3 DNA sequence: TGTGCCTGGAGTGCGAAGGACCTTTCCGGCTACACCTTC. Translating it yields CAWSAKDLSGYTF. The rearrangement links TRBV30 to TRBJ1-2; no firm D call. This CDR3 is built from 13 residues. CDR1 is GTSNPN and CDR2 is SVGIG in the germline V gene (reference sequence). V shed 1 base and J shed 8 bases, with 14 bases lying between them.

The chain has TRBV6-2 or TRBV6-3 and TRBJ1-5; TRBD1 is a possible D gene (5 bases). CDR3 length equals 13 residues. The germline gives CDR1 MNHEY, CDR2 SVGEGT. Trimming removed 0 bases at V and 7 bases at J, with 7 bases between. The DNA for the CDR3 is TGTGCCAGCAGTTACTCAGGGGAACAGCCCCAGCATTTT. Encoded protein: CASSYSGEQPQHF.

The chain joins TRBV28 to TRBJ1-3; 8 nucleotides agree with TRBD1. There are 17 residues in the CDR3. V was pared by 3 bases and J by 1 base, with 8 bases of the junction left unmatched. CDR1 is MDHEN, CDR2 SYDVKM, per germline. CDR3 residues: CASSFEGQGFSGNTIYF. The CDR3 DNA is TGTGCCAGCAGTTTTGAAGGACAGGGTTTTTCTGGAAACACCATATATTTT.

With respect to this clonotype: Just one base apart from a much larger clone, this may be a read error. The chain carries TRBV7-2 and TRBJ1-5; D perhaps matches TRBD1 (5 bases). CDR1 is SGHTA, CDR2 FQGNSA, per germline. The CDR3 runs 23 residues. CDR3 loop: CASSPNQFILDTRGWDGNRPQHF. CDR3 in DNA: TGTGCCAGCAGTCCCAATCAATTCATCCTAGACACTCGGGGGTGGGACGGCAATCGGCCCCAGCATTTT.

Points on this clonotype: This may stem from a read error, because a much larger clone lies one nucleotide away. This chain uses TRBV7-2 with TRBJ1-2, with TRBD1 matching over 9 bases. The CDR3 covers 15 residues. Germline V gene sequence: CDR1 SGHTA, CDR2 FQGNSA. The J segment lost 4 bases and the V segment lost 5 bases, leaving 8 bases of the junction unmatched. CDR3 DNA: TGTGCCAGCAGCCCGACCGGGACAGGGAGCTATGGCTACACCTTC. It encodes CASSPTGTGSYGYTF.

This clonotype was seen many times. The CDR3 here is CASSLARSGGYEQYF. The CDR3 DNA sequence: TGTGCCAGCAGCTTAGCGCGTAGCGGGGGGTACGAGCAGTACTTC. The chain recombines TRBV11-2 with TRBJ2-7; 10 bases align to TRBD2. CDR3 size: 15 residues. Germline CDR1 is SGHAT and CDR2 is FQNNGV. V dropped 1 base and J dropped 4; count of bases not matched to a gene: 4.